This TCR beta chain was documented in a study of cytotoxic CD8 clonotypes in ibrutinib-treated CLL. Study context: After treatment lasting a median approximately eleven months, range 6 to 36, response samples were collected.

Some clones are missing from TCRdb's copy, which holds only in-frame ones; the method was immunoSEQ multiplex PCR. Found here are some 130,000 clones, under 90% of them singletons; the top ten hold roughly 3.3%. This specimen consisted of PBMCs, obtained after 24 months of ibrutinib treatment. The TCR was taken from a human donor with chronic lymphocytic leukemia.

In DNA form, the CDR3 reads TGTGCCAGCAGTTACACCGTACAGGGGCCGAATGAAAAACTGTTTTTT. Residues: CASSYTVQGPNEKLFF. V usage is TRBV6-5 and J usage is TRBJ1-4; 7 bases are shared with TRBD1. The V segment lost 2 bases and the J segment 5 bases; nucleotides outside the gene matches: 8. In germline, CDR1 is MNHEY, CDR2 SVGAGI. The CDR3 totals 16 residues.